The present T cell receptor beta chain was sequenced within a study of glioma-infiltrating T cells after dendritic cell vaccination listed by TCRdb under 2016. Context from the whole study: The cohort comprised around 15 glioblastoma patients from Phase I and II dendritic cell vaccination trials, 9 newly diagnosed and 6 with recurrent disease. Survival after dendritic cell vaccination was correlated with TCR sequencing metrics, including TIL content and tumor-blood repertoire overlap. Each patient was given three intradermal dendritic cell vaccine injections, spaced two weeks apart, in the arm below the axilla. Tumor-infiltrating lymphocyte content was quantified and tumor and blood repertoires were compared in dendritic cell-vaccinated glioblastoma patients by deep sequencing of TCR beta CDR3 regions. Between the early 2000s and the early 2010s, the patients were given dendritic cell vaccination pulsed with autologous tumor lysate. To make the vaccine, monocyte-derived dendritic cells were cultured for approximately 7 days with IL-4 and GM-CSF and then pulsed overnight with autologous tumor lysate. General findings and caveats noted by the study authors: After dendritic cell vaccination, a higher estimated pretreatment TIL content predicted longer time to progression and longer overall survival. The three-group TCR overlap response model was characterized as speculative, and prospective validation of the model was stated to be required. No direct relationship between TCR clonality and survival was found, suggesting a diverse polyclonal response may matter. The cohort was small and heterogeneous, and full blood and tumor sets were available for few patients, with initial-recurrent tumor pairs available for even fewer patients.

Using the immunoSEQ assay, TCRB CDR3 regions were amplified from around 2 micrograms of genomic DNA, or from all available DNA when less than that was on hand. For multiplex PCR, 60 forward primers for TCR V beta segments and 13 reverse primers for J beta segments were used. Synthetic control templates were spiked into each sample at limiting dilution to estimate reads per starting template. The Illumina HiSeq System generated sequencing reads of 87 bp. As for the authors' bioinformatics: PCR and sequencing errors were removed by a nearest neighbor algorithm that merged closely related sequences. TCR overlap was defined as the percentage of unique tumor TCR beta sequences that were also present in the same patient's peripheral blood. Not all clones reach the TCRdb copy of this immuneACCESS table, which keeps in-frame sequences only. Checked studies attribute under half of the gap to unresolved V genes and leave the rest unexplained. D and trimming were read from the DNA, whereas the V and J calls and clone size are those reported in that table. For this sample there are tens of thousands of clones; 82% appear just once. The biggest ten clones account for 2.1% of the sample.

About this clone: Its target antigen remains unknown. No quality values exist for individual bases; no much larger clone is one base distant.

CDR1 and CDR2 were assigned from the germline V gene (reference sequence) as SEHNR and FQNEAQ. Reading from cysteine to phenylalanine, the CDR3 counts 16 amino acids. Only the CDR3 portion is preserved as DNA: 48 bases, with reading frame beginning at the first base. V is trimmed back by 5 bases and J by 4 bases, and the junction contains 6 bases that no gene match accounts for. Patients were selected for having adequate residual fresh-frozen tumor tissue and more than two years of available survival data. None of the glioblastoma patients carried an isocitrate dehydrogenase mutation, although molecular status otherwise varied. PBMC were collected before vaccination, two weeks after the third vaccination, and at tumor progression when it occurred. The Qiagen DNeasy Blood extraction Kit was used to extract genomic DNA.

The clonotype originates from a human donor with glioblastoma. Sequences were derived from blood, sampled before dendritic cell vaccination. The rearrangement combines TRBV7-9 with TRBJ2-1; TRBD2 agrees with 12 junctional bases. The CDR3 corresponds to CASSLRTSGEYNEQFF. The sequenced DNA is TGTGCCAGCAGCCTCCGGACTAGCGGGGAGTACAATGAGCAGTTCTTC. Extended through the reference TRBV7-9 and TRBJ2-1 proteins, this CDR3 yields the full variable domain: DTGVSQNPRHKITKRGQNVTFRCDPISEHNRLYWYRQTLGQGPEFLTYFQNEAQLEKSRLLSDRFSAERPKGSFSTLEIQRTEQGDSAMYLCASSLRTSGEYNEQFFGPGTRLTVL.